This T cell receptor beta chain was found in a study of cytomegalovirus exposure and HLA in healthy donors. With 60 Vbeta and 13 Jbeta primers, the PCR was carried out. TCRdb keeps only in-frame clones here, not all; method: immunoSEQ multiplex PCR. Of about 120,000 clones in the sample, around 84% were seen once. Material: PBMCs. The TCR comes from a man in his late teens or twenties in good health and CMV-seronegative.

CDR3 sequence reads: CASSGGLKGLGNTIYF. CDR3 coding DNA: TGTGCCAGCAGCGGGGGACTCAAGGGGTTAGGAAACACCATATATTTT. This chain connects TRBV2 to TRBJ1-3, with D possibly being TRBD1 (5 bases). Germline V gives CDR1 SNHLY, CDR2 FYNNEI. Deletions cut 6 bases from V and 4 bases from J, with 19 bases between. The CDR3 loop spans 16 amino acids.